The T cell receptor beta chain described here comes from a study of cytomegalovirus exposure and HLA in healthy donors. Study as a whole: From about 179 million T cells, an earlier analysis saw approximately 120 million unique TCR beta sequences.

As regards this clone: Its specificity is unknown.

CDR3 length: 15 amino acids. Trimming stripped 4 bases from V and 0 bases from J, with 12 bases between. Germline V CDR1 and CDR2: SGHDN, FVKESK. The PCR had 60 Vbeta and 13 Jbeta primers. Authors' processing steps: Later work found 65 million to 90 million unique TCR beta chains, with roughly 11 million shared. TCRdb keeps only in-frame clones here, not all; method: immunoSEQ multiplex PCR. D and trimming come from the DNA, and the V and J calls and clone size come from that table. Among under 200,000 clones, 80% to 85% were seen once, and the ten largest hold under 3%. Study-level points and caveats: In a later analysis, at a false discovery rate of 0.05, 16,951 TCR beta sequences matched HLA alleles. It was likely that a cluster of highly shared sequence variants was a sequencing artifact.

The chain uses TRBV14 and TRBJ1-2, with a weak D call TRBD1 (6 bases). Source material: PBMCs. The TCR originated in a male donor in good health and CMV-seronegative. The chain's CDR3 is CASSPLTGANYGYTF. The DNA for the CDR3 is TGTGCCAGCAGCCCACTGACAGGAGCTAACTATGGCTACACCTTC.